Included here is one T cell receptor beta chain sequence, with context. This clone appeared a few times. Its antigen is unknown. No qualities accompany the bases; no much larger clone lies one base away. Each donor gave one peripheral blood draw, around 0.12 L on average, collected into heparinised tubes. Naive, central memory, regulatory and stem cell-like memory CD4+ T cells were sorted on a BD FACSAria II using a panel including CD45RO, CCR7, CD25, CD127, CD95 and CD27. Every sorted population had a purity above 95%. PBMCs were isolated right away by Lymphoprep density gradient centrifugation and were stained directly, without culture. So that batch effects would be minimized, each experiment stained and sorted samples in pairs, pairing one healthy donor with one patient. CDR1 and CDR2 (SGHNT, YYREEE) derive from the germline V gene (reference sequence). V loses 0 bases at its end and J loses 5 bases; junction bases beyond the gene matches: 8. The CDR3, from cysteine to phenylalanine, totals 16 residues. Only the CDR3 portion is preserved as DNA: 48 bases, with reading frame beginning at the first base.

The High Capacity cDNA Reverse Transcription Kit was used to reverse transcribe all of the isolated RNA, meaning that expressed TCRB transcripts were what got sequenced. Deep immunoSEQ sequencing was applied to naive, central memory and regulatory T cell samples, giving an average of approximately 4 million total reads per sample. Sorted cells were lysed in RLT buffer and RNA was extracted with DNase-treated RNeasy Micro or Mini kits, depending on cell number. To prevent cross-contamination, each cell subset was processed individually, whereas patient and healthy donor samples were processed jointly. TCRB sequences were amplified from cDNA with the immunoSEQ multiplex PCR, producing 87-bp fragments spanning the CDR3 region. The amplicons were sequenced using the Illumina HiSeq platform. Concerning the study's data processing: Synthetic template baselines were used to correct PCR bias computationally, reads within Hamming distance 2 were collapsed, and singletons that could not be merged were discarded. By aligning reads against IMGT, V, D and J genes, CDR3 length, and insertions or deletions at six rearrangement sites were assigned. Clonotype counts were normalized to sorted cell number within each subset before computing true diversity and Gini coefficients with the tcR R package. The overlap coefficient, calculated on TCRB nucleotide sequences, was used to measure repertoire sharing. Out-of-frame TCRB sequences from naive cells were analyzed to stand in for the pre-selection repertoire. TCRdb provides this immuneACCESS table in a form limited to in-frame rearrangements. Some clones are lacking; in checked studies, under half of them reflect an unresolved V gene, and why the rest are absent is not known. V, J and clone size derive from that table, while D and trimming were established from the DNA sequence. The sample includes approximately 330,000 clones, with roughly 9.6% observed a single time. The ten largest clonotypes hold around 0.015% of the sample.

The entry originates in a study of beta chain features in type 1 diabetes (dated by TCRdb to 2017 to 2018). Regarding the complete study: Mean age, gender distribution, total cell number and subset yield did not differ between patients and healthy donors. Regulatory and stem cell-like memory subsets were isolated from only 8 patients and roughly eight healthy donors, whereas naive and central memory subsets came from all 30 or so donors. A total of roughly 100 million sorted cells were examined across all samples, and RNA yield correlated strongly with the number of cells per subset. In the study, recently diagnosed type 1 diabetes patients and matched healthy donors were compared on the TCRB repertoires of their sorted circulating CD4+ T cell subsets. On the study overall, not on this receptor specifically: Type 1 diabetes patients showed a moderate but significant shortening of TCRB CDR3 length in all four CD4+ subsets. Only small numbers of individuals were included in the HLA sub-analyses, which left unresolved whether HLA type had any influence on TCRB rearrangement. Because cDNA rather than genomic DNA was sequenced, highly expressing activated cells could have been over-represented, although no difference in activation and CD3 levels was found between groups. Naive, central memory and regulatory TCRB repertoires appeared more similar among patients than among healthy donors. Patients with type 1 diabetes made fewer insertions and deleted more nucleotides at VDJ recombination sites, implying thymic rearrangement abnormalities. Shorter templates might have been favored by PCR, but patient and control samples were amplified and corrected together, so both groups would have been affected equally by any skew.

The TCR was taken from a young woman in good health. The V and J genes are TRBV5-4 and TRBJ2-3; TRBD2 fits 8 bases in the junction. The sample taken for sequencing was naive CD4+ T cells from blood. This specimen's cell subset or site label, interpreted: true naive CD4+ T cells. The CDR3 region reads CASSLVTSGSQDTQYF. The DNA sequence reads TGTGCCAGCAGCTTGGTTACTAGCGGCTCACAAGATACGCAGTATTTT.